This TCR beta chain stems from a study of blood T cell repertoires in COVID-19. Losses at the gene ends were 7 bases for V and 8 bases for J; bases not matched to a gene: 5. This CDR3 has 14 residues. Germline-derived CDR1 and CDR2 are MNHEY and SMNVEV (reference sequence). Under the authors' procedure: Quantification of nucleated cells was approximated via reference gene primer amplification. Measured with immunoSEQ multiplex PCR; TCRdb has only the in-frame clones, and not every one. The V and J calls and clone size were taken over from that table, and D and trimming were inferred from the DNA. The data hold under 200,000 clones, with approximately 82% observed a single time.

The clonotype originates from a woman in her 50s in a cohort exposed to, infected with or recovered from COVID-19 (not recorded which). The material sequenced was PBMCs or T cells enriched from blood (not recorded which). V is TRBV27 and J is TRBJ2-1, with TRBD2 matching over 13 bases. The CDR3 nucleotides are TGTGCCAGCAATCGACTAGCGGGGGGAGATGAGCAGTTCTTC. It codes for CASNRLAGGDEQFF.